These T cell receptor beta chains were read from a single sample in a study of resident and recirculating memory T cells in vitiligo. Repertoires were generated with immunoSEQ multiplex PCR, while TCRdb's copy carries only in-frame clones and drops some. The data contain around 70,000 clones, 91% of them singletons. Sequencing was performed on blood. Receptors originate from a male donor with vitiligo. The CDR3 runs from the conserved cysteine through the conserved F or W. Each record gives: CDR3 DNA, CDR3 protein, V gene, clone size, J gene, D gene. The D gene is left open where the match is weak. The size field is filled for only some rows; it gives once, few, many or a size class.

CDR3nt: TGTGCCAGCAGCAGACAACCGGGACAGGGCTATGGCTACACCTTC
CDR3aa: CASSRQPGQGYGYTF
v_gene: TRBV9
abundance: -
j_gene: TRBJ1-2
d_gene: TRBD1

CDR3nt: TGCAGTTCCCAGTCACAAGAGACCCAGTACTTC
CDR3aa: CSSQSQETQYF
v_gene: TRBV20-1
abundance: once
j_gene: TRBJ2-5
d_gene: -

CDR3nt: TGTGCCAGCAGTGAAGGCTTCGAGTGGATGGGACAGACCTACGAGCAGTACTTC
CDR3aa: CASSEGFEWMGQTYEQYF
v_gene: TRBV6-1
abundance: -
j_gene: TRBJ2-7
d_gene: TRBD1

CDR3nt: TGTGCCAGCAGAGGAGAGAACAATGAGCAGTTCTTC
CDR3aa: CASRGENNEQFF
v_gene: TRBV6-1
abundance: -
j_gene: TRBJ2-1
d_gene: -

CDR3nt: TGTGCCAGCAGCTGGGTAAGACAGGGGGTAAATTCACCCCTCCACTTT
CDR3aa: CASSWVRQGVNSPLHF
v_gene: TRBV5-6
abundance: once
j_gene: TRBJ1-6
d_gene: TRBD1

CDR3nt: TGTGCCAGCAGCTTAGGGGCAGGGGCTAATGAAAAACTGTTTTTT
CDR3aa: CASSLGAGANEKLFF
v_gene: TRBV7-9
abundance: -
j_gene: TRBJ1-4
d_gene: -

CDR3nt: TGTGCCAGCAGTGAGGGGCATCAGCCCCAGCATTTT
CDR3aa: CASSEGHQPQHF
v_gene: TRBV6-1
abundance: -
j_gene: TRBJ1-5
d_gene: -

CDR3nt: TGCGCCAGCAGTCCCTCGGGGTTGGATACGCAGTATTTT
CDR3aa: CASSPSGLDTQYF
v_gene: TRBV10-2
abundance: -
j_gene: TRBJ2-3
d_gene: -

CDR3nt: TGTGCCAGCAGTTCCGCTACAGGGGGGGACACTGAAGCTTTCTTT
CDR3aa: CASSSATGGDTEAFF
v_gene: TRBV6-5
abundance: -
j_gene: TRBJ1-1
d_gene: TRBD1

CDR3nt: TGCAGCCACATCCCAAGACAGTTCACAGATACGCAGTATTTT
CDR3aa: CSHIPRQFTDTQYF
v_gene: TRBV29-1
abundance: -
j_gene: TRBJ2-3
d_gene: -

CDR3nt: TGTGCCAGCAGCTGGGGGCCGGGACGGCCCTACAATGAGCAGTTCTTC
CDR3aa: CASSWGPGRPYNEQFF
v_gene: TRBV5-8
abundance: -
j_gene: TRBJ2-1
d_gene: -

CDR3nt: TGTGCCAGCAAGACCCGGGGGGGCCACGATACGCAGTATTTT
CDR3aa: CASKTRGGHDTQYF
v_gene: TRBV28
abundance: -
j_gene: TRBJ2-3
d_gene: TRBD2

CDR3nt: TGTGCCAGCAGCTCGGGCGGTGTTTGGGACAGGGGATCTCCAGATACGCAGTATTTT
CDR3aa: CASSSGGVWDRGSPDTQYF
v_gene: TRBV7-8
abundance: -
j_gene: TRBJ2-3
d_gene: TRBD1

CDR3nt: TGTGCCAGTAGTACCTACAGGGGGCTCTCAGATACGCAGTATTTT
CDR3aa: CASSTYRGLSDTQYF
v_gene: TRBV19
abundance: -
j_gene: TRBJ2-3
d_gene: TRBD1

CDR3nt: TGTGCCAGCAGCGCCCGACTAGCGGGGGGGCTTGATACGCAGTATTTT
CDR3aa: CASSARLAGGLDTQYF
v_gene: TRBV7-3
abundance: -
j_gene: TRBJ2-3
d_gene: TRBD2

CDR3nt: TGTGCCAGCAGCTTAGAAAGAGGTCAGGGGGCTTTCTTT
CDR3aa: CASSLERGQGAFF
v_gene: TRBV13
abundance: -
j_gene: TRBJ1-1
d_gene: -

CDR3nt: TGTGCCAGCAGTTCCCCCACAGGGGTAGGCGAAAAACTGTTTTTT
CDR3aa: CASSSPTGVGEKLFF
v_gene: TRBV6-6
abundance: -
j_gene: TRBJ1-4
d_gene: TRBD1

CDR3nt: TGTGCCAGCAGCTTCACCCTATTAGGACAGAAAAATGAAAAACTGTTTTTT
CDR3aa: CASSFTLLGQKNEKLFF
v_gene: TRBV5-8
abundance: -
j_gene: TRBJ1-4
d_gene: -

CDR3nt: TGTGCCAGCAGTGAATCCTACTATGGCTACACCTTC
CDR3aa: CASSESYYGYTF
v_gene: TRBV25-1
abundance: -
j_gene: TRBJ1-2
d_gene: -

CDR3nt: TGTGCCAGTAGTATGAGAGAGGCAATACTCTATGGCTACACCTTC
CDR3aa: CASSMREAILYGYTF
v_gene: TRBV19
abundance: once
j_gene: TRBJ1-2
d_gene: -

CDR3nt: TGTGCCATCAGTGACGGGAACACTGAAGCTTTCTTT
CDR3aa: CAISDGNTEAFF
v_gene: TRBV10-3
abundance: -
j_gene: TRBJ1-1
d_gene: -

CDR3nt: TGTGCCAGCCAGGGCACTACAGATACGCAGTATTTT
CDR3aa: CASQGTTDTQYF
v_gene: TRBV10-3
abundance: -
j_gene: TRBJ2-3
d_gene: -

CDR3nt: TGTGCCAGCAGTTACTATAGCAATCAGCCCCAGCATTTT
CDR3aa: CASSYYSNQPQHF
v_gene: TRBV27
abundance: -
j_gene: TRBJ1-5
d_gene: -

CDR3nt: TGTGCCAGCAGCGAATCGACAGGGACCAATAATGAAAAACTGTTTTTT
CDR3aa: CASSESTGTNNEKLFF
v_gene: TRBV9
abundance: -
j_gene: TRBJ1-4
d_gene: TRBD1

CDR3nt: TGCGCCAGCAGCTTGGAGGTTAGCCCAGATACGCAGTATTTT
CDR3aa: CASSLEVSPDTQYF
v_gene: TRBV5-1
abundance: -
j_gene: TRBJ2-3
d_gene: -

CDR3nt: TGCGCCAGCAGCCCATATCGACTAGCCGATACGCAGTATTTT
CDR3aa: CASSPYRLADTQYF
v_gene: TRBV4-1
abundance: -
j_gene: TRBJ2-3
d_gene: TRBD2

CDR3nt: TGTGCCACCGGCGGGGCCCTCGAGCAGTACTTC
CDR3aa: CATGGALEQYF
v_gene: TRBV6-4
abundance: -
j_gene: TRBJ2-7
d_gene: -

CDR3nt: TGTGCCAGCAGCACCCTCGCGGGGAGTCTGGGAACCGGGGAGCTGTTTTTT
CDR3aa: CASSTLAGSLGTGELFF
v_gene: TRBV7-2
abundance: -
j_gene: TRBJ2-2
d_gene: -

CDR3nt: TGTGCCATCAGGAAAACAGGGGAGGTTACTGAAGCTTTCTTT
CDR3aa: CAIRKTGEVTEAFF
v_gene: TRBV10-3
abundance: few
j_gene: TRBJ1-1
d_gene: TRBD1

CDR3nt: TGTGCCATCAGTAAGGGACAGGGGGAACAGCCCCAGCATTTT
CDR3aa: CAISKGQGEQPQHF
v_gene: TRBV10-3
abundance: -
j_gene: TRBJ1-5
d_gene: TRBD1

CDR3nt: TGTGCCAGTAGCCAGGGGTTCCAAGAGACCCAGTACTTC
CDR3aa: CASSQGFQETQYF
v_gene: TRBV19
abundance: -
j_gene: TRBJ2-5
d_gene: -

CDR3nt: TGTGCCAGCAGCCGGGGACAGAGCTCCTACAATGAGCAGTTCTTC
CDR3aa: CASSRGQSSYNEQFF
v_gene: TRBV4-2
abundance: -
j_gene: TRBJ2-1
d_gene: TRBD1

CDR3nt: TGTGCCACCAGCAGAGAGTCTAGCACAGATACGCAGTATTTT
CDR3aa: CATSRESSTDTQYF
v_gene: TRBV15
abundance: -
j_gene: TRBJ2-3
d_gene: -

CDR3nt: TGTGCCAGCAGCGCACAGGTCCGACAGTCAGGAAACACCATATATTTT
CDR3aa: CASSAQVRQSGNTIYF
v_gene: TRBV6-6
abundance: -
j_gene: TRBJ1-3
d_gene: -

CDR3nt: TGTGCCAGTAGCGTACAGGCGCTCTCTGGGGCCAACGTCCTGACTTTC
CDR3aa: CASSVQALSGANVLTF
v_gene: TRBV19
abundance: -
j_gene: TRBJ2-6
d_gene: -

CDR3nt: TGTGCCAGCAGTTCCGGGACAGGGCTTCAAGAGACCCAGTACTTC
CDR3aa: CASSSGTGLQETQYF
v_gene: TRBV6-5
abundance: -
j_gene: TRBJ2-5
d_gene: TRBD1

CDR3nt: TGTGCCAGTAGTAACAGGGGGAACACTGAAGCTTTCTTT
CDR3aa: CASSNRGNTEAFF
v_gene: TRBV19
abundance: -
j_gene: TRBJ1-1
d_gene: TRBD1

CDR3nt: TGTGCCAGCTCGCCGGGACAGGGGTCCACAGATACGCAGTATTTT
CDR3aa: CASSPGQGSTDTQYF
v_gene: TRBV18
abundance: -
j_gene: TRBJ2-3
d_gene: TRBD1

CDR3nt: TGTGCCAGCAGTGCCGGAGGGACAGGGAAGGGGACCCAGTACTTC
CDR3aa: CASSAGGTGKGTQYF
v_gene: TRBV25-1
abundance: -
j_gene: TRBJ2-5
d_gene: TRBD1

CDR3nt: TGTGCCAGCAGCTCAGGACAGGGATATTCCTCCTACGAGCAGTACTTC
CDR3aa: CASSSGQGYSSYEQYF
v_gene: TRBV7-2
abundance: -
j_gene: TRBJ2-7
d_gene: TRBD1

CDR3nt: TGTGCCAGCAGTCTTTCTGGGGGGGCGCGGGAGCAGTACTTC
CDR3aa: CASSLSGGAREQYF
v_gene: TRBV27
abundance: -
j_gene: TRBJ2-7
d_gene: -